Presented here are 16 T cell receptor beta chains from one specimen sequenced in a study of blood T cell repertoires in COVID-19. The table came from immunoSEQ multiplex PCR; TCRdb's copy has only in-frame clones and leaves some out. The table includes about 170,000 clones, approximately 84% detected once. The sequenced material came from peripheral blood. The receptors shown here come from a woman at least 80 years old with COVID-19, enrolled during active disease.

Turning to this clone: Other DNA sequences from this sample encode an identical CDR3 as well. The CDR3: CASSRTGGNQPQHF. The CDR3 region has the DNA TGTGCCAGCTCGCGAACAGGGGGCAATCAGCCCCAGCATTTT. This chain joins TRBV18 and TRBJ1-5, with 7 bases fitting TRBD1. Germline V gives CDR1 KGHSH, CDR2 LQKENI. J lost 2 bases, V lost 6 bases, and 4 bases had no gene match. This CDR3 spans 14 amino acids.

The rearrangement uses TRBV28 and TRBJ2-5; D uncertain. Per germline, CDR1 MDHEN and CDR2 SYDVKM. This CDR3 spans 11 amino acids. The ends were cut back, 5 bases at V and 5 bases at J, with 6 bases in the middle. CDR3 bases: TGTGCCAGCAGTACAGTGGAGACCCAGTACTTC. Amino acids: CASSTVETQYF.

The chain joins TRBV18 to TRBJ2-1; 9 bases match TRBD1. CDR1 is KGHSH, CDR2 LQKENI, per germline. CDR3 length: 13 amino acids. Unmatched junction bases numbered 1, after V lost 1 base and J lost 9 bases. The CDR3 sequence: CASSPLTGGEQFF. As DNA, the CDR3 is TGTGCCAGCTCACCACTGACAGGGGGTGAGCAGTTCTTC.

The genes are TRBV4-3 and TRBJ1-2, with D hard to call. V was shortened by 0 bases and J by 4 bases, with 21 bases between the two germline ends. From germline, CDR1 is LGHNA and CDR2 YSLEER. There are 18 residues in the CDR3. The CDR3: CASSQDLLPTRKTYGYTF. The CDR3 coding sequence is TGCGCCAGCAGCCAAGATCTACTCCCGACACGGAAAACCTATGGCTACACCTTC.

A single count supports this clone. CDR3 sequence (DNA): TGTGCCAGCAGCTCGGGAGATAGCAATCAGCCCCAGCATTTT. It translates to CASSSGDSNQPQHF. The chain uses TRBV5-6 and TRBJ1-5; D gene unclear. The CDR3 spans 14 residues. V was shortened by 3 bases and J by 0 bases, with 7 bases between the two germline ends. Germline V gene data show CDR1 as SGHDT and CDR2 as YYEEEE.

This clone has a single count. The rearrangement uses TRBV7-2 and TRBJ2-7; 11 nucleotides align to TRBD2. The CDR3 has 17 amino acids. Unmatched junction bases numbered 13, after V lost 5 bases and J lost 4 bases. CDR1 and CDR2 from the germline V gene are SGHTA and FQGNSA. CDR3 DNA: TGTGCCAGCAGCCCCTTCGGGGTAGCGGGGGGGCGTTACGAGCAGTACTTC. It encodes CASSPFGVAGGRYEQYF.

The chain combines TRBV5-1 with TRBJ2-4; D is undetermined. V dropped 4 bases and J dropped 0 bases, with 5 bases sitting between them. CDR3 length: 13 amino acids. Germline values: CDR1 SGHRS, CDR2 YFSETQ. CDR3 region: CASSPEAKNIQYF. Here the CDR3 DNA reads TGCGCCAGCAGCCCAGAAGCCAAAAACATTCAGTACTTC.

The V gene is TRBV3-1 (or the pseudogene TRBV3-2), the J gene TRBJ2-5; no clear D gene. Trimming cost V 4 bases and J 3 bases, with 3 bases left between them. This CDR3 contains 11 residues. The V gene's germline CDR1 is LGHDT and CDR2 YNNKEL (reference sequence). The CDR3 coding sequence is TGTGCCAGCAGCCGAGAAGAGACCCAGTACTTC. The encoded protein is CASSREETQYF.

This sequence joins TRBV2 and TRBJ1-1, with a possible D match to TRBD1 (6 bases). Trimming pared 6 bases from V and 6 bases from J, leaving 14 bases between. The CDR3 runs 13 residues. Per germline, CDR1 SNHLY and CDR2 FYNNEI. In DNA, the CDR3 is TGTGCCAGCAGGTCCCGAGAGGGGGCTGAAGCTTTCTTT. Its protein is CASRSREGAEAFF.

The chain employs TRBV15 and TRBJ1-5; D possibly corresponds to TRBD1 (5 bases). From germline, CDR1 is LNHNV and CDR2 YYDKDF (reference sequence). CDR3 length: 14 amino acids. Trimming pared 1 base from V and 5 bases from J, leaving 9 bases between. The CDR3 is CATSRGDSDQPQHF. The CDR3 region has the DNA TGTGCCACCAGCAGAGGTGACAGCGATCAGCCCCAGCATTTT.

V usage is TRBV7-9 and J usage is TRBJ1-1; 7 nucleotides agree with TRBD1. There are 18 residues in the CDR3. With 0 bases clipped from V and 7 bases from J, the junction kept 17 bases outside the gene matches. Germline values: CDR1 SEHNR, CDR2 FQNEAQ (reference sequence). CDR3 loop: CASSLASSQPGQRIEAFF. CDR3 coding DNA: TGTGCCAGCAGCTTAGCTAGCTCTCAGCCGGGACAGAGAATTGAAGCTTTCTTT.

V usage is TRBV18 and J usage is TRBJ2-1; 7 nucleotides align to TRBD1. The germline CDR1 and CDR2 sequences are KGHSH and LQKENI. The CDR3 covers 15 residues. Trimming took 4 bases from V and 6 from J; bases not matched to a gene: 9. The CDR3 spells CASSQRQGQGNEQFF. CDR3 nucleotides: TGTGCCAGCTCACAGAGACAGGGCCAGGGCAATGAGCAGTTCTTC.

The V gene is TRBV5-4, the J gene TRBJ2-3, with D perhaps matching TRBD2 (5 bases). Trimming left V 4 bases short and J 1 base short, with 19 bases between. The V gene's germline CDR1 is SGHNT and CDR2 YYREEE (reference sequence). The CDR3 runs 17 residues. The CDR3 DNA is TGTGCCAGCAGCCCTACCGGGATACAATTGGGCACAGATACGCAGTATTTT. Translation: CASSPTGIQLGTDTQYF.

The CDR3 DNA is TGTGCCAGCACCGGGACAGGGAAACAGCCCCAGCATTTT. Its translation is CASTGTGKQPQHF. The gene calls are TRBV2 and TRBJ1-5; 9 nucleotides match TRBD1. CDR1 and CDR2 from the germline V gene are SNHLY and FYNNEI. The CDR3 consists of 13 residues. J gave up 7 bases and V 7 bases, and 5 bases lay outside the gene matches.

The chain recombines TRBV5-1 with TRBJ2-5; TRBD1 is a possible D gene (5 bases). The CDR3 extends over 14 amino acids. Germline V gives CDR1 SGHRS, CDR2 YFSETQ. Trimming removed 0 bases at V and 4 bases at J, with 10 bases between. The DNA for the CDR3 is TGCGCCAGCAGCTTGGCTCAGGGTCGAGAGACCCAGTACTTC. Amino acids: CASSLAQGRETQYF.

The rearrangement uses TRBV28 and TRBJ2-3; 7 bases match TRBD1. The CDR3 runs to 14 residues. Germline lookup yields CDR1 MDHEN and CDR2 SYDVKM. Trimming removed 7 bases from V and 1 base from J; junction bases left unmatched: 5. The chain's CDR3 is CASKQGWRTDTQYF. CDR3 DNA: TGTGCCAGCAAACAGGGGTGGCGCACAGATACGCAGTATTTT. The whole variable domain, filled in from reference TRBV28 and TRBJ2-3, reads DVKVTQSSRYLVKRTGEKVFLECVQDMDHENMFWYRQDPGLGLRLIYFSYDVKMKEKGDIPEGYSVSREKKERFSLILESASTNQTSMYLCASKQGWRTDTQYFGPGTRLTVL.